This T cell receptor beta chain was documented in a study of T-cell memory formation after mild COVID-19. TCRdb recomputed calls from the 5' RACE reads with MiXCR, one row per CDR3 protein. The sample contains around 300,000 distinct CDR3 sequences, around 15% of which appear only once. CDR3 length: 15 amino acids. Trimming took 5 bases from V and 10 from J; bases not matched to a gene: 11. Looked up from germline, CDR1 is SGHNT and CDR2 is YENEEA. The receptor comes from a man younger than 35 who had mild COVID-19 (a few samples of this study predate the infection). Cell type and time point are not known. Sequencing used PBMCs or a T cell subset sorted from them (not recorded which). This chain uses TRBV11-3 with TRBJ1-6; 7 positions agree with TRBD1. The CDR3 reads CASSHGARGVSPLHF. CDR3 bases: TGTGCCAGCAGCCACGGTGCCAGGGGGGTGTCACCCCTCCACTTT.